These 13 T cell receptor beta chains originate from one sample sequenced in a study of human T cells and chemical hapten exposure. Time point: patch test 2, 6 weeks after DPC sensitization. Treatment specified: therapeutic diphenylcyclopropenone sensitization with weekly scalp DPC. TCRdb passed the RACE reads through MiXCR, listing each CDR3 protein once. The profile shows some 89,000 distinct CDR3 sequences, roughly 10% of them singletons. The source material was whole blood, sampled in connection with sensitization to the hapten diphenylcyclopropenone (DPC). These receptors originate from a woman aged 30 to 39 with alopecia areata. Some clones in this sample may be carry-over from other donors' samples.

This clonotype was seen a few times. The chain carries TRBV29-1 and TRBJ2-3; no firm D call. The CDR3 extends over 14 amino acids. V was trimmed by 0 bases and J by 0 bases, leaving 7 bases between them. The V gene's germline CDR1 is SQVTM and CDR2 ANQGSEA. CDR3 loop: CSVEDLGSTDTQYF. The CDR3 nucleotides read TGCAGCGTTGAAGATCTTGGCAGCACAGATACGCAGTATTTT.

The J gene is TRBJ1-3, the V gene TRBV6-5; D ambiguous. Germline V CDR1 and CDR2: MNHEY, SVGAGI. V was clipped by 0 bases and J by 0 bases, with 9 bases between them. The CDR3 has 16 residues. The CDR3 bases are TGTGCCAGCAGTTACTCAGGGCTGTACTCTGGAAACACCATATATTTT. Protein: CASSYSGLYSGNTIYF.

V gene TRBV4-3 combines with J gene TRBJ1-2; D possibly corresponds to TRBD1 (5 bases). The V gene's germline CDR1 is LGHNA and CDR2 YSLEER. Deletions cut 1 base from V and 3 bases from J, with 9 bases between. The CDR3 runs 14 residues. Here the CDR3 reads CASSQVDSHYGYTF. Written as DNA, the CDR3 is TGCGCCAGCAGCCAAGTTGACAGTCACTATGGCTACACCTTC.

This clonotype has a count of ten or more. The chain uses TRBV29-1 and TRBJ2-7; 10 nucleotides align to TRBD1. This CDR3 has 13 residues. Germline loops: CDR1 SQVTM, CDR2 ANQGSEA. V shed 3 bases and J 7 bases; nucleotides not matched to a gene: 6. CDR3 DNA: TGCAGCGTTGACGGGACAGGGGTAGGAGAGCAGTACTTC. It yields the protein CSVDGTGVGEQYF.

This clonotype showed up many times. The CDR3 loop reads CSVEARGGETQYF. DNA for the CDR3: TGCAGCGTTGAAGCCAGAGGTGGAGAGACCCAGTACTTC. The chain uses TRBV29-1 and TRBJ2-5, with D hard to call. The CDR3 loop spans 13 amino acids. Germline-derived CDR1 and CDR2 are SQVTM and ANQGSEA. The germline V and J ends were trimmed by 1 base and 4 bases, with 10 bases remaining between them. The whole variable domain, filled in from reference TRBV29-1 and TRBJ2-5, reads SAVISQKPSRDICQRGTSLTIQCQVDSQVTMMFWYRQQPGQSLTLIATANQGSEATYESGFVIDKFPISRPNLTFSTLTVSNMSPEDSSIYLCSVEARGGETQYFGPGTRLLVL.

This clonotype was found many times. The rearrangement joins TRBV4-1 to TRBJ2-7; TRBD2 agrees at 7 bases. Germline CDR1 MGHRA, CDR2 YSYEKL. CDR3 length equals 16 residues. Trimming removed 0 bases from V and 0 bases from J; junction bases left unmatched: 5. In DNA, the CDR3 is TGCGCCAGCAGCCAAGATAGGGGAGGGATCTCCTACGAGCAGTACTTC. Translation: CASSQDRGGISYEQYF.

This clonotype was observed at least ten times. This chain's CDR3 is CASSSVAPQGISYGYTF. In DNA, the CDR3 is TGTGCCAGCAGTTCCGTAGCTCCACAGGGGATCTCCTATGGCTACACCTTC. The chain uses TRBV6-5 and TRBJ1-2; 7 positions agree with TRBD1. J was trimmed by 4 bases and V by 4 bases; bases with no gene match: 15. This CDR3 contains 17 residues. Germline V gene lookup returns CDR1 MNHEY and CDR2 SVGAGI.

In its sample, this clonotype was seen a few times. Written as DNA, the CDR3 is TGTGCCAGCAGCCAGGACGGGCGGGTTGAAAAACTGTTTTTT. Translation gives CASSQDGRVEKLFF. This chain joins TRBV7-2 and TRBJ1-4; D not certain. Germline V gene data show CDR1 as SGHTA and CDR2 as FQGNSA. V dropped 5 bases and J dropped 7 bases, with 14 bases sitting between them. The CDR3 is 14 amino acids.

Worth noting for this clonotype: A much larger clone sits a single nucleotide away, making a read error possible. The V call is TRBV28, the J call TRBJ1-4; 7 bases are shared with TRBD1. The CDR3 runs to 15 residues. Per the germline V gene, CDR1 is MDHEN and CDR2 is SYDVKM. The CDR3: CAGSGKGAGDEKLFF. DNA for the CDR3: TGTGCCGGCAGTGGCAAGGGGGCAGGGGATGAAAAACTGTTTTTT. The variable domain in full, with the rest retrieved from reference TRBV28 and TRBJ1-4, is DVKVTQSSRYLVKRTGEKVFLECVQDMDHENMFWYRQDPGLGLRLIYFSYDVKMKEKGDIPEGYSVSREKKERFSLILESASTNQTSMYLCAGSGKGAGDEKLFFGSGTQLSVL.

A few counts support this clonotype. J is TRBJ2-3 and V is TRBV3-1, with 11 bases identical to TRBD2. Trimming at V came to 0 bases and at J to 8 bases, leaving 10 bases not matched to a gene. Germline V gene sequence: CDR1 LGHDT, CDR2 YNNKEL (reference sequence). The CDR3 is 17 amino acids. The CDR3 sequence is CASSQDLAGLAASTQYF. CDR3 sequence (DNA): TGTGCCAGCAGCCAAGATCTGGCGGGACTAGCGGCGAGTACGCAGTATTTT.

This clonotype came up many times. The chain combines TRBV20-1 with TRBJ2-1; TRBD2 matches at 14 bases. Per the germline V gene, CDR1 is DFQATT and CDR2 is SNEGSKA (reference sequence). There are 16 residues in the CDR3. With V trimmed by 5 bases and J by 7 bases, 10 bases remained unmatched. The CDR3 DNA reads TGCAGTGCTTCCGGGACTAGCGGGAGCTGGAGAAATGAGCAGTTCTTC. Translation: CSASGTSGSWRNEQFF.

This clonotype came up a few times. This chain links TRBV10-3 with TRBJ1-1; D remains ambiguous. Germline V lookup: CDR1 ENHRY, CDR2 SYGVKD. The germline V and J ends were trimmed by 10 bases and 2 bases, with 14 bases remaining between them. CDR3 length: 13 residues. CDR3 nucleotide sequence: TGTGCCACCCGAGCGGCTGCCAACACTGAAGCTTTCTTT. Protein: CATRAAANTEAFF.

At least ten counts were recorded for this clonotype. The genes are TRBV7-2 and TRBJ2-3; D is ambiguous. V was shortened by 4 bases and J by 5 bases, with 7 bases between the two germline ends. Germline assignment: CDR1 SGHTA and CDR2 FQGNSA. This CDR3 is built from 12 residues. CDR3 protein: CASSYFEDTQYF. As DNA, the CDR3 is TGTGCCAGCAGCTATTTCGAAGATACGCAGTATTTT.